The sequence of this TCR beta chain was determined in a study of cytotoxic CD8 clonotypes in ibrutinib-treated CLL. About the study: Investigators reported roughly 24 partial and 2 complete responses; after median roughly 70 months, roughly 15 patients remained remitted and 12 progressed. Once patients had received a median approximately twelve months of treatment, range 6 to 36, response samples were obtained.

Points from the study as a whole: Investigators sampled sustained-remission and progressing patients at differing times. Baseline clonality exceeded age-matched healthy donors and tracked circulating CD8+ T-cell counts.

Profiled with immunoSEQ multiplex PCR; TCRdb holds only in-frame clones, not every one. The sample comprises over 150,000 clones, around 70% of which are singletons, and about an eighth rests with the top ten. Note on this clone: The antigen remains undetermined.

The V segment lost 1 base and the J segment 9 bases; nucleotides outside the gene matches: 6. Germline CDR1 reads SGHAT; CDR2 reads FQNNGV. The CDR3 spans 15 residues. The V gene is TRBV11-2, the J gene TRBJ2-1; 10 positions agree with TRBD2. Sequenced material: PBMCs, taken after 24 months of ibrutinib treatment. This receptor was taken from a human donor with chronic lymphocytic leukemia. The DNA for the CDR3 is TGTGCCAGCAGCTTAGGCGAAAGCGGGAGGGTTGAGCAGTTCTTC. Its translation: CASSLGESGRVEQFF.